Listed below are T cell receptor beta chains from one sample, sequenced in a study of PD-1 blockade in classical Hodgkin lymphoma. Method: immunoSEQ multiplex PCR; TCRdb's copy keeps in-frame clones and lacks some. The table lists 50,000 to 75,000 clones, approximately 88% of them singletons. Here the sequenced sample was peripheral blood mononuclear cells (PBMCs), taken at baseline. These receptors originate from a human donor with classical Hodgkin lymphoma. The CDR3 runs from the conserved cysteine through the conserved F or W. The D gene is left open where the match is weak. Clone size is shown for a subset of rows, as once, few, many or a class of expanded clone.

CDR3nt: TGTGCCAGTAGTATCCTACAGCGAGCGAACACCGGGGAGCTGTTTTTT
CDR3aa: CASSILQRANTGELFF
abundance: NA
d_gene: NA
j_gene: TRBJ2-2
v_gene: TRBV19

CDR3nt: TGTGCCAGCAGCGAAGCTGGGACAGAACACTACAATGAGCAGTTCTTC
CDR3aa: CASSEAGTEHYNEQFF
abundance: NA
d_gene: TRBD1
j_gene: TRBJ2-1
v_gene: TRBV5-6

CDR3nt: TGTGCCAGCAGCACCTTCGCCATGATCAATCAGCCCCAGCATTTT
CDR3aa: CASSTFAMINQPQHF
abundance: once
d_gene: NA
j_gene: TRBJ1-5
v_gene: TRBV28

CDR3nt: TGTGCCTGGAGTGAGGGCGGAGGGGGAAACACCATATATTTT
CDR3aa: CAWSEGGGGNTIYF
abundance: NA
d_gene: NA
j_gene: TRBJ1-3
v_gene: TRBV30

CDR3nt: TGTGCCACCATGGGGAGCACAGATACGCAGTATTTT
CDR3aa: CATMGSTDTQYF
abundance: NA
d_gene: NA
j_gene: TRBJ2-3
v_gene: TRBV15

CDR3nt: TGCGCCAGCAGCCAAGAGAACAGCTTATCACCCAACTATGGCTACACCTTC
CDR3aa: CASSQENSLSPNYGYTF
abundance: NA
d_gene: NA
j_gene: TRBJ1-2
v_gene: TRBV4-1

CDR3nt: TGTGCCAGCAGCTTCCCTAACTCGGGACAAAGCACAGATACGCAGTATTTT
CDR3aa: CASSFPNSGQSTDTQYF
abundance: NA
d_gene: NA
j_gene: TRBJ2-3
v_gene: TRBV7-2

CDR3nt: TGTGCCTGGAGTGTAGTGATTGGAACTATCAGGGAGACCCAGTACTTC
CDR3aa: CAWSVVIGTIRETQYF
abundance: NA
d_gene: NA
j_gene: TRBJ2-5
v_gene: TRBV30

CDR3nt: TGTGCCAGCAGCCTACGTCAGGGTTGGGTCCCTAATGAAAAACTGTTTTTT
CDR3aa: CASSLRQGWVPNEKLFF
abundance: few
d_gene: NA
j_gene: TRBJ1-4
v_gene: TRBV11-2

CDR3nt: TGCGCCAGCAGTCAGGGGCCGAACACTGAAGCTTTCTTT
CDR3aa: CASSQGPNTEAFF
abundance: NA
d_gene: NA
j_gene: TRBJ1-1
v_gene: TRBV5-1

CDR3nt: TGTGCCTGGAGTGTATCGTGGGAACAGCCCCAGCATTTT
CDR3aa: CAWSVSWEQPQHF
abundance: NA
d_gene: NA
j_gene: TRBJ1-5
v_gene: TRBV30

CDR3nt: TGTGCCAGCAGCCAACTCGGGGGGGCCCGAGAGACCCAGTACTTC
CDR3aa: CASSQLGGARETQYF
abundance: NA
d_gene: TRBD2
j_gene: TRBJ2-5
v_gene: TRBV14

CDR3nt: TGTGCCAGCAGTTACGGCAGCGTATATGGTTCACCCCTCCACTTT
CDR3aa: CASSYGSVYGSPLHF
abundance: NA
d_gene: NA
j_gene: TRBJ1-6
v_gene: TRBV6-5

CDR3nt: TGTGCCAGTAGTAAGCCCCGGACAGCCTCGGGTTACGAGCAGTACTTC
CDR3aa: CASSKPRTASGYEQYF
abundance: NA
d_gene: NA
j_gene: TRBJ2-7
v_gene: TRBV19

CDR3nt: TGTGCCAGCAGCTCCTCGGGGAGGTGGAAGCAGTACTTC
CDR3aa: CASSSSGRWKQYF
abundance: NA
d_gene: NA
j_gene: TRBJ2-7
v_gene: TRBV7-6

CDR3nt: TGTGCCAGCAGCCTTACTCCGGGGAATCAGCCCCAGCATTTT
CDR3aa: CASSLTPGNQPQHF
abundance: NA
d_gene: NA
j_gene: TRBJ1-5
v_gene: TRBV7-9

CDR3nt: TGTGCCTGGAGGGGCGGTGGGGCTCGGAACTATGGCTACACCTTC
CDR3aa: CAWRGGGARNYGYTF
abundance: once
d_gene: NA
j_gene: TRBJ1-2
v_gene: TRBV30

CDR3nt: TGTGCCAGCAGTGAGCGGGGGGCAGGAACTGAAGCTTTCTTT
CDR3aa: CASSERGAGTEAFF
abundance: once
d_gene: NA
j_gene: TRBJ1-1
v_gene: TRBV2

CDR3nt: TGTGCCAGCAGCCAAGACGGGGGGGGAACTTACAATGAGCAGTTCTTC
CDR3aa: CASSQDGGGTYNEQFF
abundance: NA
d_gene: TRBD2
j_gene: TRBJ2-1
v_gene: TRBV4-2

CDR3nt: TGTGCCAGCAGCCACGCGTTAAGGGGGCTTTACTACGAGCAGTACTTC
CDR3aa: CASSHALRGLYYEQYF
abundance: NA
d_gene: TRBD1
j_gene: TRBJ2-7
v_gene: TRBV5-6

CDR3nt: TGTGCCTGGGGACAGGGGGCAGGGGTTGCCGGGTCTGAAAAACTGTTTTTT
CDR3aa: CAWGQGAGVAGSEKLFF
abundance: NA
d_gene: TRBD1
j_gene: TRBJ1-4
v_gene: TRBV30

CDR3nt: TGTGCCTGGAGTCCGGGCCCAGTTACGCAGTATTTT
CDR3aa: CAWSPGPVTQYF
abundance: NA
d_gene: NA
j_gene: TRBJ2-3
v_gene: TRBV30

CDR3nt: TGTGCCAGCAGCTTACGGCTAGCGGGGGGGAGCTACGAGCAGTACTTC
CDR3aa: CASSLRLAGGSYEQYF
abundance: NA
d_gene: TRBD2
j_gene: TRBJ2-7
v_gene: TRBV7-9

CDR3nt: TGTGCCAGCAGCTTAGCGGGTGGACGAGTTGAAAAACTGTTTTTT
CDR3aa: CASSLAGGRVEKLFF
abundance: NA
d_gene: NA
j_gene: TRBJ1-4
v_gene: TRBV7-9

CDR3nt: TGTGCCAGCAGTAGATCCGGGACAGGGGGCGACGAGCAGTACTTC
CDR3aa: CASSRSGTGGDEQYF
abundance: NA
d_gene: TRBD1
j_gene: TRBJ2-7
v_gene: TRBV6-5

CDR3nt: TGTGCCAGCAGCTTAGCCGACAGACTCTCCTACAATGAGCAGTTCTTC
CDR3aa: CASSLADRLSYNEQFF
abundance: once
d_gene: NA
j_gene: TRBJ2-1
v_gene: TRBV11-2

CDR3nt: TGCGCCAGCAGTCAAGGGAAGGACAGGGGTAACACTGAAGCTTTCTTT
CDR3aa: CASSQGKDRGNTEAFF
abundance: NA
d_gene: TRBD1
j_gene: TRBJ1-1
v_gene: TRBV23-1

CDR3nt: TGTGCCAGCAGATTCACAGGGGGCTATGGCTACACCTTC
CDR3aa: CASRFTGGYGYTF
abundance: NA
d_gene: TRBD1
j_gene: TRBJ1-2
v_gene: TRBV5-4

CDR3nt: TGTGCCAGCAGCCAAGATTGGGTAGCGGGGATCACCGGGGAGCTGTTTTTT
CDR3aa: CASSQDWVAGITGELFF
abundance: NA
d_gene: TRBD2
j_gene: TRBJ2-2
v_gene: TRBV4-2

CDR3nt: TGTGCCAGCAGCTTAGATTATGGGAGGGACATCAACACTGAAGCTTTCTTT
CDR3aa: CASSLDYGRDINTEAFF
abundance: NA
d_gene: NA
j_gene: TRBJ1-1
v_gene: TRBV11-2

CDR3nt: TGTGCCAGCAGCCCCTGGGGGGGGGACAGTCCCTACGAGCAGTACTTC
CDR3aa: CASSPWGGDSPYEQYF
abundance: NA
d_gene: NA
j_gene: TRBJ2-7
v_gene: TRBV7-8

CDR3nt: TGCGCCAGCAGCTTTATTGTTAGCACAGATACGCAGTATTTT
CDR3aa: CASSFIVSTDTQYF
abundance: NA
d_gene: NA
j_gene: TRBJ2-3
v_gene: TRBV5-1

CDR3nt: TGCGCCAGCAGCTCGACTACTCCCTACGAGCAGTACTTC
CDR3aa: CASSSTTPYEQYF
abundance: once
d_gene: NA
j_gene: TRBJ2-7
v_gene: TRBV5-1

CDR3nt: TGTGCCAGCAGTCATATTGGGGCAGGGAGCAATCAGCCCCAGCATTTT
CDR3aa: CASSHIGAGSNQPQHF
abundance: few
d_gene: NA
j_gene: TRBJ1-5
v_gene: TRBV16

CDR3nt: TGTGCTAGTGGTTTGTGGCCGGGACTTCACCCCTCCTACAATGAGCAGTTCTTC
CDR3aa: CASGLWPGLHPSYNEQFF
abundance: NA
d_gene: NA
j_gene: TRBJ2-1
v_gene: TRBV12-5

CDR3nt: TGTGCCAGCAGCAAACCCCCCCCCGGGTACAATGAGCAGTTCTTC
CDR3aa: CASSKPPPGYNEQFF
abundance: NA
d_gene: NA
j_gene: TRBJ2-1
v_gene: TRBV7-2

CDR3nt: TGTGCCAGCAGCGTAGGAGGAGCACCTAATGAAAAACTGTTTTTT
CDR3aa: CASSVGGAPNEKLFF
abundance: NA
d_gene: NA
j_gene: TRBJ1-4
v_gene: TRBV9

CDR3nt: TGTGCCAGTAGTATAGTAGCAGCAGTGCACGAGCAGTACTTC
CDR3aa: CASSIVAAVHEQYF
abundance: NA
d_gene: NA
j_gene: TRBJ2-7
v_gene: TRBV19

CDR3nt: TGCGCCAGCAGCCACACACCTGGGACAGTCAATAATTCACCCCTCCACTTT
CDR3aa: CASSHTPGTVNNSPLHF
abundance: NA
d_gene: TRBD1
j_gene: TRBJ1-6
v_gene: TRBV4-3

CDR3nt: TGTGCCAGTGGGGGACAGGGGAGCTCACCCCTCCACTTT
CDR3aa: CASGGQGSSPLHF
abundance: NA
d_gene: TRBD1
j_gene: TRBJ1-6
v_gene: TRBV19

CDR3nt: TGTGCCAGCAGCCAAGAGTGGGGGGGGGCAGCTAATGAAAAACTGTTTTTT
CDR3aa: CASSQEWGGAANEKLFF
abundance: NA
d_gene: NA
j_gene: TRBJ1-4
v_gene: TRBV4-2

CDR3nt: TGTGCCAGCAGTGAATCGTCGGACGGATCCTACGAGCAGTACTTC
CDR3aa: CASSESSDGSYEQYF
abundance: once
d_gene: NA
j_gene: TRBJ2-7
v_gene: TRBV6-1

CDR3nt: TGTGCCAGCAGCTTGGGGCAGGGAATGTTTCAGCCCCAGCATTTT
CDR3aa: CASSLGQGMFQPQHF
abundance: NA
d_gene: NA
j_gene: TRBJ1-5
v_gene: TRBV27

CDR3nt: TGTGCCAGCAGCAAAGCCGGGCCGGGACAGGGGTACGAGCAGTACTTC
CDR3aa: CASSKAGPGQGYEQYF
abundance: NA
d_gene: TRBD1
j_gene: TRBJ2-7
v_gene: TRBV7-7

CDR3nt: TGTGCCAGCAGCGCCCCCGGGACAGGGACTTTGAATGAGCAGTTCTTC
CDR3aa: CASSAPGTGTLNEQFF
abundance: few
d_gene: TRBD1
j_gene: TRBJ2-1
v_gene: TRBV9

CDR3nt: TGTGCCAGCAGCCCCCAGGCCGGGGAGAGAAATGAAAAACTGTTTTTT
CDR3aa: CASSPQAGERNEKLFF
abundance: NA
d_gene: NA
j_gene: TRBJ1-4
v_gene: TRBV5-4

CDR3nt: TGCGCCAGCAGCTTGAACGGCAGGGTGGTCGACGAGCAGTACTTC
CDR3aa: CASSLNGRVVDEQYF
abundance: NA
d_gene: NA
j_gene: TRBJ2-7
v_gene: TRBV5-1

CDR3nt: TGTGCCAGCAGTTCTCGCAATGAGCAGTTCTTC
CDR3aa: CASSSRNEQFF
abundance: NA
d_gene: NA
j_gene: TRBJ2-1
v_gene: TRBV6-6

CDR3nt: TGTGCCAGCAGTTTGACAACCGGGGCCACAGATACGCAGTATTTT
CDR3aa: CASSLTTGATDTQYF
abundance: NA
d_gene: NA
j_gene: TRBJ2-3
v_gene: TRBV27

CDR3nt: TGTGCCAGCAGCTTGATGGGGAGTTACGAGCAGTACTTC
CDR3aa: CASSLMGSYEQYF
abundance: NA
d_gene: NA
j_gene: TRBJ2-7
v_gene: TRBV5-6

CDR3nt: TGTGTCAGTGAGGGACTAGCGGACCAAGAGACCCAGTACTTC
CDR3aa: CVSEGLADQETQYF
abundance: NA
d_gene: TRBD2
j_gene: TRBJ2-5
v_gene: TRBV30

CDR3nt: TGTGCCAGCAGCTTAGGGACATCCTCCTACGAGCAGTACTTC
CDR3aa: CASSLGTSSYEQYF
abundance: NA
d_gene: NA
j_gene: TRBJ2-7
v_gene: TRBV7-2

CDR3nt: TGTGCCAGCAGCTTGGAGGACACCTACACCGGGGAGCTGTTTTTT
CDR3aa: CASSLEDTYTGELFF
abundance: NA
d_gene: NA
j_gene: TRBJ2-2
v_gene: TRBV5-8

CDR3nt: TGTGCCAGCAGCGGGGGACAGGCCAGCAATCAGCCCCAGCATTTT
CDR3aa: CASSGGQASNQPQHF
abundance: medium-sized
d_gene: TRBD1
j_gene: TRBJ1-5
v_gene: TRBV5-5